The entry below describes one TCR beta chain. The data derive from a study of blood T cell repertoires in COVID-19. Study details: COVID-19 samples from acute and convalescent phases originated in the United States, Italy and Spain.

Authors' data handling: Amplifying reference gene primers gave estimates of nucleated cell counts. Profiled with immunoSEQ multiplex PCR; TCRdb holds only in-frame clones, not every one. V, J and clone size are taken as reported in that table, and D and trimming were inferred from the DNA itself. The sample contains 400,000 to 450,000 clones, around 86% of which appear only once. The germline gives CDR1 SNHLY, CDR2 FYNNEI. J gave up 2 bases and V 5 bases, and 6 bases lay outside the gene matches. This CDR3 contains 15 residues. Sequenced input: peripheral blood. This receptor was identified in a woman aged 25 to 39 with active or convalescent COVID-19. The J gene is TRBJ1-2, the V gene TRBV2; TRBD1 matches 9 bases. The CDR3 loop is CASSRGGQGNYGYTF. The DNA of the CDR3 is TGTGCCAGCAGTCGAGGGGGACAGGGAAACTATGGCTACACCTTC.